The source of this TCR beta chain is a study of metastatic and nonmetastatic thyroid tumors. As for the study in general: Across blood and tumor or nodule tissue, repertoires from malignant and benign thyroid patients were compared with one another.

This clone was seen ten or more times. What it binds is not known. A much larger clone sits a single nucleotide away, making a read error possible. TCRdb reprocessed the PCR reads via MiXCR. The sample lists approximately 79,000 clones; 7.5% to 9% were seen once. Study results and limitations: Malignant thyroid tumors reportedly had TCR beta diversity that was significantly higher than in benign nodules, in blood and tumor.

The CDR3 covers 13 residues. Germline values: CDR1 MNHEY, CDR2 SMNVEV (reference sequence). Trimming took 1 base from V and 2 from J, leaving 3 bases between them. All patients reached thyroid surgery having received no treatment beforehand. The chain is built from TRBV27 and TRBJ1-3; no clear D. The TCR comes from a female donor with papillary thyroid cancer or a benign thyroid nodule (not recorded which). Some clones in this sample may be carry-over from other donors' samples. The specimen sequenced was blood. CDR3 in amino acids: CASSLYPGNTIYF. CDR3 DNA: TGTGCCAGCAGTTTATACCCTGGAAACACCATATATTTT.